This T cell receptor beta chain was observed in a study of T-cell reconstitution after alpha-beta-depleted transplantation in children. Preparation of the TCRbeta library involved a method that used unique molecular identifiers. In TCRdb, the PCR reads were re-called with MiXCR into one record per CDR3 protein. The data show 350,000 to 500,000 distinct CDR3 sequences, approximately 42% seen once. This clonotype was counted many times. The TCR sequence derives from a girl between 2 and 10 years old with aplastic anemia, due to receive a stem cell transplant. This specimen consisted of PBMCs, obtained before TCRalphabeta/CD19-depleted stem cell transplant.

CDR3 sequence reads: CASSPPNGSTDTQYF. The CDR3 coding sequence is TGTGCCAGCAGCCCCCCCAACGGGAGCACAGATACGCAGTATTTT. The V gene is TRBV27, the J gene TRBJ2-3, with unresolved D. This CDR3 is 15 amino acids long. The germline V gene encodes CDR1 MNHEY and CDR2 SMNVEV (reference sequence). Trimming shortened V by 6 bases and J by 0 bases, and 13 bases separated the two germline ends.